Below, 26 T cell receptor beta chains from the same sample are listed, as sequenced in a study of blood T cell repertoires in COVID-19. The assay was immunoSEQ multiplex PCR, and TCRdb's table has in-frame clones only and misses some. Here the sample spans 100,000 to 120,000 clones, 65% to 80% being singletons. Sequences were obtained from peripheral blood. These TCRs come from a woman between 55 and 75 years old with acute or convalescent COVID-19.

This clone was seen once. V usage is TRBV10-2 and J usage is TRBJ1-1; D is perhaps TRBD1 (5 bases). CDR1 is WSHSY, CDR2 SAAADI, per germline. Trimming removed 1 base at V and 5 bases at J, with 11 bases between. This CDR3 is built from 14 residues. The CDR3 coding sequence is TGCGCCAGCAGTGAGTTAGGGGTGGGGACTGAAGCTTTCTTT. Translating it yields CASSELGVGTEAFF.

This chain joins TRBV29-1 and TRBJ2-1; 8 bases line up with TRBD1. Trimming cost V 0 bases and J 3 bases; bases outside gene matches: 10. This CDR3 region has 17 residues. Germline assignment: CDR1 SQVTM and CDR2 ANQGSEA. Here the CDR3 DNA reads TGCAGCGTTGAAGATCCGACAGGGGCCGGATTCTACAATGAGCAGTTCTTC. Its translation is CSVEDPTGAGFYNEQFF.

The chain carries TRBV3-1 (or the pseudogene TRBV3-2) and TRBJ2-1, with TRBD2 matching 10 bases. The length of the CDR3 is 17 residues. Germline values: CDR1 LGHDT, CDR2 YNNKEL (reference sequence). With 1 base clipped from V and 3 bases from J, the junction kept 6 bases outside the gene matches. The CDR3 sequence: CASSQVGTSGDYNEQFF. In DNA form, the CDR3 reads TGTGCCAGCAGCCAAGTGGGTACTAGCGGGGACTACAATGAGCAGTTCTTC.

The chain uses TRBV4-2 and TRBJ1-5; tentative D call: TRBD1 (5 bases). The CDR3 runs 17 residues. Per germline, CDR1 LGHNA and CDR2 YNFKEQ. Trimming took 4 bases from V and 1 from J, leaving 17 bases between them. CDR3 DNA sequence: TGTGCCAGCAGCCCGCGGGGTGACGGGGCGAGCAATCAGCCCCAGCATTTT. It specifies CASSPRGDGASNQPQHF.

The J gene is TRBJ2-3, the V gene TRBV30; no reliable D call. This CDR3 is built from 13 residues. V lost 4 bases and J 3 bases, leaving 11 bases between the germline ends. From germline, CDR1 is GTSNPN and CDR2 SVGIG (reference sequence). The CDR3 nucleotides are TGTGCCTGGACCCCCGTGGAGACAGATACGCAGTATTTT. This gives the protein CAWTPVETDTQYF.

The chain recombines TRBV6-2 or TRBV6-3 with TRBJ1-2; no definite D call. Germline V gene data show CDR1 as MNHEY and CDR2 as SVGEGT. Trimming pared 4 bases from V and 4 bases from J, leaving 13 bases between. This CDR3 is built from 14 residues. The CDR3 coding sequence is TGTGCCAGCAGTTCCCCCCAGGTTGCCTATGGCTACACCTTC. The encoded protein is CASSSPQVAYGYTF.

The chain combines TRBV7-8 with TRBJ1-2, with a tentative D call TRBD1 (5 bases). Germline CDR1 reads SGHVS; CDR2 reads FQNEAQ. Trimming stripped 4 bases from V and 4 bases from J, with 19 bases between. The CDR3 spans 16 residues. The CDR3 here is CASSSGLGRNFYGYTF. The CDR3 DNA reads TGTGCCAGCAGCTCGGGCTTGGGGCGGAACTTCTATGGCTACACCTTC.

The CDR3: CASSPRTSGGLDTQYF. DNA of the CDR3: TGTGCCAGCAGCCCGAGGACTAGCGGGGGCCTAGATACGCAGTATTTT. The genes are TRBV5-6 and TRBJ2-3; TRBD2 matches 13 bases. Germline V lookup: CDR1 SGHDT, CDR2 YYEEEE. The CDR3 runs 16 residues. V was pared by 4 bases and J by 5 bases, with 7 bases of the junction left unmatched.

This rearrangement joins TRBV9 to TRBJ1-4, with 8 bases aligning to TRBD1. The ends lost 4 bases at V and 2 bases at J; junction bases unmatched: 4. This CDR3 is 15 amino acids long. Germline V CDR1 and CDR2: SGDLS, YYNGEE. The CDR3: CASSTRQGTNEKLFF. The CDR3 region has the DNA TGTGCCAGCAGCACCAGACAGGGGACTAATGAAAAACTGTTTTTT.

The genes are TRBV4-2 and TRBJ2-2; 7 positions agree with TRBD1. CDR3 length: 17 amino acids. CDR1 and CDR2 from the germline V gene are LGHNA and YNFKEQ. Trimming cost V 1 base and J 0 bases; bases outside gene matches: 5. CDR3 loop: CASSQALGTANTGELFF. CDR3 in DNA: TGTGCCAGCAGCCAAGCCCTAGGGACAGCGAACACCGGGGAGCTGTTTTTT.

The chain has TRBV5-6 and TRBJ1-5; a weak D match, TRBD1 (5 bases). Germline V gene data show CDR1 as SGHDT and CDR2 as YYEEEE. This CDR3 comprises 15 residues. V was cut by 1 base and J by 3 bases, with 11 bases left in between. The CDR3 protein is CASSLWGRDNQPQHF. The CDR3 coding sequence is TGTGCCAGCAGCTTGTGGGGCAGGGACAATCAGCCCCAGCATTTT.

The genes are TRBV4-3 and TRBJ2-3; 8 bases agree with TRBD1. The V segment lost 1 base and the J segment 2 bases; nucleotides outside the gene matches: 2. The CDR3 contains 15 residues. Germline V gives CDR1 LGHNA, CDR2 YSLEER. The CDR3, as DNA: TGCGCCAGCAGCCAAGGGACAGGGTACACAGATACGCAGTATTTT. Its translation: CASSQGTGYTDTQYF.

The rearrangement links TRBV6-1 to TRBJ1-1, with D tentatively TRBD1 (6 bases). V lost 3 bases to trimming and J lost 1 base, with 18 bases between them. The germline V gene encodes CDR1 MNHNS and CDR2 SASEGT. This CDR3 contains 17 residues. The CDR3 region has the DNA TGTGCCAGCAGTGACGGGGGGCAACTCGGCGGGAACACTGAAGCTTTCTTT. Its protein is CASSDGGQLGGNTEAFF.

Concerning this clone: This specimen includes other DNA sequences encoding the same CDR3. This chain links TRBV5-4 with TRBJ2-2, with D maybe TRBD1 (5 bases). CDR3 length: 13 residues. Trimming shortened V by 1 base and J by 4 bases, and 5 bases separated the two germline ends. The V gene's germline CDR1 is SGHNT and CDR2 YYREEE (reference sequence). In nucleotides, the CDR3 is TGTGCCAGCAGCTTGCAGGGCACCGGGGAGCTGTTTTTT. It codes for CASSLQGTGELFF.

V and J are TRBV5-5 and TRBJ1-4, with a tentative D call TRBD1 (6 bases). V was cut by 4 bases and J by 2 bases, with 15 bases left in between. Germline CDR1 is SGHKS and CDR2 is YYEKEE (reference sequence). The CDR3 extends over 16 amino acids. CDR3 in amino acids: CASSPPTGITNEKLFF. In DNA, the CDR3 is TGTGCCAGCAGCCCCCCCACAGGGATCACTAATGAAAAACTGTTTTTT. The variable domain in full, with the rest retrieved from reference TRBV5-5 and TRBJ1-4, is DAGVTQSPTHLIKTRGQQVTLRCSPISGHKSVSWYQQVLGQGPQFIFQYYEKEERGRGNFPDRFSARQFPNYSSELNVNALLLGDSALYLCASSPPTGITNEKLFFGSGTQLSVL.

The chain is built from TRBV15 and TRBJ2-1, with TRBD2 matching over 15 bases. Looked up from germline, CDR1 is LNHNV and CDR2 is YYDKDF (reference sequence). The CDR3 extends over 20 amino acids. The V segment lost 10 bases and the J segment 0 bases; nucleotides outside the gene matches: 16. The CDR3 reads CANRGSTGTSGGFSYNEQFF. The CDR3 coding sequence is TGTGCCAACCGAGGGTCGACCGGGACTAGCGGGGGGTTCTCCTACAATGAGCAGTTCTTC.

The chain carries TRBV7-2 and TRBJ1-2, with 7 bases identical to TRBD1. V lost 5 bases and J lost 6; bases outside the gene matches: 9. CDR3 length: 14 residues. Germline-derived CDR1 and CDR2 are SGHTA and FQGNSA. The CDR3 loop is CASSERRTGDGYTF. The DNA of the CDR3 is TGTGCCAGCAGCGAGCGCAGGACAGGAGATGGCTACACCTTC.

This clone has a handful of counts. V and J are TRBV5-1 and TRBJ1-4; tentative D call: TRBD1 (6 bases). V shed 0 bases and J shed 3 bases, with 12 bases lying between them. From germline, CDR1 is SGHRS and CDR2 YFSETQ. This CDR3 is 16 amino acids long. CDR3 protein: CASSLAMGASNEKLFF. CDR3 sequence (DNA): TGCGCCAGCAGCTTGGCCATGGGGGCATCTAATGAAAAACTGTTTTTT.

The CDR3 bases are TGTGCCAGCAGAAGACAAGGGGTTTATGGCTACACCTTC. This sequence encodes CASRRQGVYGYTF. The chain couples TRBV12-3 or TRBV12-4 to TRBJ1-2; D possibly corresponds to TRBD1 (5 bases). Trimming pared 6 bases from V and 5 bases from J, leaving 13 bases between. The CDR3 consists of 13 residues.

The J gene is TRBJ1-2, the V gene TRBV12-3 or TRBV12-4, with 7 bases lining up with TRBD1. J lost 3 bases, V lost 6 bases, and 4 bases had no gene match. The CDR3 loop spans 13 amino acids. DNA for the CDR3: TGTGCCAGCAGGCGGACAGGCGACTATGGCTACACCTTC. It specifies CASRRTGDYGYTF.

The chain combines TRBV5-6 with TRBJ1-1, with D maybe TRBD1 (6 bases). The CDR3 has 15 residues. V was cut by 1 base and J by 0 bases, with 10 bases left in between. Germline V gene data show CDR1 as SGHDT and CDR2 as YYEEEE. The CDR3: CASSLLAGVNTEAFF. DNA of the CDR3: TGTGCCAGCAGCTTGCTAGCAGGGGTGAACACTGAAGCTTTCTTT.

This clone was seen a few times. The J gene is TRBJ1-2, the V gene TRBV9, with D possibly matching TRBD1 (6 bases). The CDR3 is 15 residues long. Deletions cut 0 bases from V and 2 bases from J, with 11 bases between. Germline assignment: CDR1 SGDLS and CDR2 YYNGEE. The CDR3 DNA reads TGTGCCAGCAGCGTAGAGGGGACACTGAACTATGGCTACACCTTC. Protein product: CASSVEGTLNYGYTF. Using reference TRBV9 and TRBJ1-2 for the parts outside the CDR3, the full variable domain is DSGVTQTPKHLITATGQRVTLRCSPRSGDLSVYWYQQSLDQGLQFLIQYYNGEERAKGNILERFSAQQFPDLHSELNLSSLELGDSALYFCASSVEGTLNYGYTFGSGTRLTVV.

The V gene is TRBV5-1, the J gene TRBJ2-2; TRBD2 matches at 8 bases. V dropped 5 bases and J dropped 5; count of bases not matched to a gene: 11. The V gene's germline CDR1 is SGHRS and CDR2 YFSETQ. CDR3 length: 16 residues. The CDR3 region is CASRPHSERGTGELFF. The CDR3 nucleotides read TGCGCCAGCAGGCCGCATTCCGAGCGGGGGACCGGGGAGCTGTTTTTT. The entire variable domain, with the rest obtained from reference TRBV5-1 and TRBJ2-2, is as follows: KAGVTQTPRYLIKTRGQQVTLSCSPISGHRSVSWYQQTPGQGLQFLFEYFSETQRNKGNFPGRFSGRQFSNSRSEMNVSTLELGDSALYLCASRPHSERGTGELFFGEGSRLTVL.

The gene calls are TRBV10-2 and TRBJ2-7; the D gene is possibly TRBD2 (5 bases). The germline V and J ends were trimmed by 2 bases and 2 bases, with 10 bases remaining between them. This CDR3 is built from 14 residues. Germline V lookup: CDR1 WSHSY, CDR2 SAAADI. For the CDR3, the DNA is TGCGCCAGCAGTGAGGTAGGGAGCGCCTACGAGCAGTACTTC. Encoded protein: CASSEVGSAYEQYF.

CDR3: CASSPMNPSDNEQFF. In DNA form, the CDR3 reads TGTGCCAGCTCACCAATGAACCCGTCGGACAATGAGCAGTTCTTC. This chain links TRBV18 with TRBJ2-1; no clear D. V gave up 2 bases and J gave up 5 bases, with 13 bases separating them. The germline V gene has CDR1 KGHSH and CDR2 LQKENI. CDR3 length equals 15 residues.

This chain connects TRBV5-8 to TRBJ1-1, with 10 bases that match TRBD1. V dropped 7 bases and J dropped 0; count of bases not matched to a gene: 6. Germline V CDR1 and CDR2: SGHTS, YDEGEE. CDR3 length: 15 residues. CDR3 sequence reads: CASDSGTGVNTEAFF. The CDR3 DNA is TGTGCCAGCGATTCCGGGACAGGGGTGAACACTGAAGCTTTCTTT. The full variable domain, completed using reference TRBV5-8 and TRBJ1-1, is EAGVTQSPTHLIKTRGQQATLRCSPISGHTSVYWYQQALGLGLQFLLWYDEGEERNRGNFPPRFSGRQFPNYSSELNVNALELEDSALYLCASDSGTGVNTEAFFGQGTRLTVV.